Listed below are T cell receptor beta chains from one sample, sequenced in a study of Graves' ophthalmopathy and Graves' hyperthyroidism. TCRdb re-called the multiplex PCR reads with MiXCR, one entry per CDR3 protein. This table holds about 550,000 distinct CDR3 sequences, just under 40% found once. Sequencing was performed on peripheral blood or thyroid tissue (not recorded which). The receptors were sampled from an adult man with Graves' hyperthyroidism. Both conserved end residues are part of each CDR3. The D gene is left open where the match is weak. Expanded clones are given a class, and other clones once, few, many or no size at all.

>few|NA|TRBJ1-2|TRBV27
CASSLSPGAGGYTF
TGTGCCAGCAGTTTATCCCCGGGGGCTGGTGGCTACACCTTC
>few|NA|TRBJ2-3|TRBV29-1
CSVDGTHTGDTQYF
TGCAGCGTTGACGGGACCCACACTGGGGATACGCAGTATTTT
>few|NA|TRBJ2-7|TRBV3-1
CASSQIRSSYEQYF
TGTGCCAGCAGCCAAATACGGAGCTCCTACGAGCAGTACTTC
>many|TRBD2|TRBJ2-5|TRBV7-6
CASSLMSSGRGLQETQYF
TGTGCCAGCAGCTTAATGTCTAGCGGGAGGGGACTCCAAGAGACCCAGTACTTC
>many|TRBD1|TRBJ2-7|TRBV7-2
CASSWTGEQYF
TGTGCCAGCAGCTGGACAGGGGAGCAGTACTTC
>many|NA|TRBJ1-3|TRBV10-3
CAISEPPGVAKGNTIYF
TGTGCCATCAGTGAGCCCCCCGGGGTGGCAAAAGGAAACACCATATATTTT
>many|NA|TRBJ1-2|TRBV12-3/TRBV12-4
CASIRDATNYGYTF
TGTGCCAGCATCCGGGACGCAACTAACTATGGCTACACCTTC
>many|NA|TRBJ1-2|TRBV5-1
CASSFGWDGYGYTF
TGCGCCAGCAGCTTCGGCTGGGACGGCTATGGCTACACCTTC
>NA|NA|TRBJ2-6|TRBV2
CASSPHGLTF
TGTGCCAGCAGCCCCCACGGACTGACTTTC
>many|NA|TRBJ2-7|TRBV11-2
CASSLVGIQSSYEQYF
TGTGCCAGCAGCTTAGTCGGCATCCAGAGCTCCTACGAGCAGTACTTC
>many|NA|TRBJ2-7|TRBV20-1
CSASDVFGISEQYF
TGCAGTGCTAGTGATGTATTCGGGATTAGCGAGCAGTACTTC
>many|NA|TRBJ1-1|TRBV2
CASSTGSPGAETFF
TGTGCCAGCAGTACGGGCTCCCCGGGGGCTGAAACTTTCTTT
>NA|TRBD2|TRBJ2-3|TRBV20-1
CSATPRLAHASTDTQYF
TGCAGTGCTACCCCCCGACTAGCCCACGCTAGCACAGATACGCAGTATTTT
>NA|TRBD1|TRBJ1-2|TRBV7-2
CARSRDRANYGYTF
TGTGCCAGGAGCCGGGACAGAGCTAACTATGGCTACACCTTC
>many|NA|TRBJ1-2|TRBV7-9
CASSLVGASYGYTF
TGTGCCAGCAGCTTAGTGGGGGCAAGTTATGGCTACACCTTC
>NA|NA|TRBJ1-6|TRBV20-1
CSANLAGGTGIHF
TGCAGTGCAAACTTAGCGGGGGGGACGGGGATTCACTTT
>NA|NA|TRBJ2-2|TRBV2
CASNEGGAGELFF
TGTGCCAGCAATGAGGGGGGTGCCGGGGAGCTGTTTTTT
>many|NA|TRBJ2-7|TRBV9
CASSAEGFAYEQYF
TGTGCCAGCAGCGCCGAGGGTTTTGCCTACGAGCAGTACTTC
>many|NA|TRBJ1-4|TRBV7-8
CASSLGGAGEEKLFF
TGTGCCAGCAGCTTAGGGGGGGCAGGGGAGGAAAAACTGTTTTTT
>many|TRBD1|TRBJ1-5|TRBV7-8
CASSEPRGLGQPQHF
TGTGCCAGCAGCGAACCCAGGGGGCTCGGGCAGCCCCAGCATTTT
>many|NA|TRBJ2-7|TRBV19
CASSMFEGYEQYF
TGTGCCAGTAGTATGTTTGAGGGCTACGAGCAGTACTTC
>NA|NA|TRBJ2-7|TRBV19
CASSEGDYEQYF
TGTGCCAGTAGTGAGGGGGACTACGAGCAGTACTTC
>NA|NA|TRBJ1-1|TRBV29-1
CSYFRRDTEAFF
TGCAGTTACTTCCGGAGGGACACTGAAGCTTTCTTT
>NA|NA|TRBJ1-1|TRBV20-1
CSARQNQNTEAFF
TGCAGTGCTAGACAAAACCAGAACACTGAAGCTTTCTTT
>once|NA|TRBJ1-5|TRBV4-2
CASSQRETTAFPGQPQHF
TGTGCCAGCAGCCAACGGGAAACAACCGCATTTCCAGGACAGCCCCAGCATTTT
>NA|TRBD1|TRBJ2-2|TRBV9
CASSVYRGQTANTGELFF
TGTGCCAGCAGCGTATATAGGGGGCAGACAGCGAACACCGGGGAGCTGTTTTTT